This TCR beta chain came from a study of cytomegalovirus exposure and HLA in healthy donors. The PCR contained 60 Vbeta and 13 Jbeta primers. The repertoire was sequenced with immunoSEQ multiplex PCR; TCRdb's copy has only in-frame clones and lacks some. This table has some 74,000 clones, around three quarters appearing once. The germline CDR1 and CDR2 sequences are SGHTS and YDEGEE. This CDR3 region has 14 residues. Trimming pared 4 bases from V and 1 base from J, leaving 11 bases between. The J gene is TRBJ1-1, the V gene TRBV5-8; weak D call: TRBD1 (6 bases). The clonotype comes from a male donor in good health and CMV-seronegative. What was sequenced was PBMCs. This chain's CDR3 is CASSPTDRNTEAFF. CDR3 nucleotide sequence: TGTGCCAGCAGCCCCACGGACAGGAACACTGAAGCTTTCTTT.